The clone carrying this T cell receptor beta chain was detected many times. Its antigen is currently unknown. The data belong to a study of T cells in Graves' hyperthyroidism and ophthalmopathy. Regions amplified from RNA transcripts were the TCR beta CDR3 regions. The HTBI primer set was used in a first-round RT-PCR of the TCR CDR3. TCRdb itself ran the multiplex PCR reads through MiXCR, one entry per CDR3 protein. The repertoire holds more than 95,000 distinct CDR3 sequences, with 47% as singletons. General observations from the study: Most clonotypes expanded in the thyroid (above 0.001) were also present in blood.

Germline-derived CDR1 and CDR2 are SGHRS and YFSETQ. The V gene lost 3 bases and the J gene lost 2 bases, with 11 bases spanning the gap. CDR3 length equals 14 residues. The rearrangement uses TRBV5-1 and TRBJ2-5; D possibly corresponds to TRBD1 (5 bases). The clonotype comes from a man aged 40-50 years with Graves' hyperthyroidism. Source material: blood. The CDR3 loop is CASSSQGRQETQYF. The CDR3 DNA reads TGCGCCAGCAGCTCGCAGGGTAGACAAGAGACCCAGTACTTC.